The 29 T cell receptor beta chains below come from one sample, sequenced in a study of shared clonotypes between healthy human individuals. The method was immunoSEQ multiplex PCR; TCRdb's version includes in-frame clones alone and lacks a portion of them. This table has over a million clones, about 96% appearing once. Material for sequencing was naive CD4+ T cells sorted from blood. Subset of the sample: CD45RA+ positively selected. The receptors stem from a man aged 25-40 years in good health.

The chain carries TRBV7-2 and TRBJ2-1; TRBD2 aligns across 7 bases. This CDR3 region has 16 residues. CDR1 is SGHTA, CDR2 FQGNSA, per germline. The J segment lost 6 bases and the V segment lost 2 bases, leaving 10 bases of the junction unmatched. As DNA, the CDR3 is TGTGCCAGCAGCTTATACGAGGGAGGGCCCGGCAATGAGCAGTTCTTC. Residues: CASSLYEGGPGNEQFF.

This chain joins TRBV11-2 and TRBJ1-1; D not resolved. Germline loops: CDR1 SGHAT, CDR2 FQNNGV. V shed 1 base and J shed 2 bases, with 20 bases lying between them. CDR3 length equals 18 residues. The CDR3 DNA reads as TGTGCCAGCAGCTTAGGCGGCCTAAAAGGTTCTCTTAACACTGAAGCTTTCTTT. Protein product: CASSLGGLKGSLNTEAFF.

In the case of this clone: This same CDR3 is encoded by further DNA sequences in the sample. The chain links TRBV12-5 to TRBJ2-5; the D gene could be TRBD1 or TRBD2 (6 bases each). There are 13 residues in the CDR3. The V gene's germline CDR1 is LGHNT and CDR2 FRNRAP. Trimming pared 2 bases from V and 5 bases from J, leaving 9 bases between. CDR3 in DNA: TGTGCTAGTGGTTTGTCGGGGGCCGAGACCCAGTACTTC. This encodes CASGLSGAETQYF.

The CDR3 coding sequence is TGTGCCAGCAGCACCTTGTATGGCTACACCTTC. It is translated as CASSTLYGYTF. The chain recombines TRBV21-1 with TRBJ1-2. TRBV21-1 is labeled a pseudogene. The CDR3 consists of 11 residues.

The chain carries TRBV28 and TRBJ1-3; unclear D gene. Germline-derived CDR1 and CDR2 are MDHEN and SYDVKM. CDR3 length: 13 residues. Between the trimmed V and J ends, which lost 5 bases and 9 bases, there was a span of 14 bases. The CDR3 here is CASSALGFGTIYF. The DNA of the CDR3 is TGTGCCAGCAGTGCCCTCGGTTTTGGCACCATATATTTT.

V is TRBV5-1 and J is TRBJ2-3; D perhaps matches TRBD1 (6 bases). CDR1 and CDR2 (germline): SGHRS, YFSETQ. V lost 5 bases to trimming and J lost 0 bases, with 19 bases between them. CDR3 length: 17 residues. The CDR3 here is CASRRGIGTGSTDTQYF. The CDR3, as DNA: TGCGCCAGCAGAAGGGGAATCGGAACAGGGAGCACAGATACGCAGTATTTT.

The chain links TRBV28 to TRBJ2-7; TRBD2 agrees at 9 bases. This CDR3 spans 12 amino acids. The J segment lost 6 bases and the V segment lost 6 bases, leaving 3 bases of the junction unmatched. CDR1 MDHEN and CDR2 SYDVKM come from the germline V gene. CDR3 region: CASSLGLAEQYF. The CDR3, as DNA: TGTGCCAGCAGCTTGGGACTAGCCGAGCAGTACTTC.

CDR3 bases: TGTGCCAGTAGTATCCTTTCGGGGGGCCCACAGCCCCAGCATTTT. It is translated as CASSILSGGPQPQHF. The rearrangement links TRBV19 to TRBJ1-5; D may be TRBD1 (6 bases). Germline V lookup: CDR1 LNHDA, CDR2 SQIVND (reference sequence). The CDR3 runs to 15 residues. Trimming took 3 bases from V and 7 from J, leaving 16 bases between them.

The chain carries TRBV19 and TRBJ2-7; D may be TRBD1 (5 bases). The CDR3 totals 17 residues. Germline V gene sequence: CDR1 LNHDA, CDR2 SQIVND (reference sequence). Deletions cut 9 bases from V and 7 bases from J, with 31 bases between. CDR3 sequence reads: CASNPSPQGAGVGEQYF. The CDR3 DNA sequence: TGTGCCAGCAATCCGTCCCCTCAGGGCGCTGGGGTTGGGGAGCAGTACTTC.

A remark on this clone: At one end the junction does not follow the germline gene, possibly because of a read error. V and J are TRBV7-9 and TRBJ2-7; D is undetermined. Germline values: CDR1 SEHNR, CDR2 FQNEAQ (reference sequence). The length of the CDR3 is 14 residues. As DNA, the CDR3 is TGTGCCAGCAGCCGTGAAGTGAGTTTCGCCGTTACCAAATTC. Translating gives CASSREVSFAVTKF.

The chain uses TRBV18 and TRBJ2-3; 10 nucleotides align to TRBD2. The CDR3 consists of 16 residues. In germline, CDR1 is KGHSH, CDR2 LQKENI. The V segment lost 5 bases and the J segment 2 bases; nucleotides outside the gene matches: 7. The CDR3 DNA reads as TGTGCCAGCTCATCCCTCCTAGCGGGAGTCACAGATACGCAGTATTTT. It translates to CASSSLLAGVTDTQYF.

This chain joins TRBV2 and TRBJ1-1; D is unclear. Deletions cut 4 bases from V and 1 base from J, with 10 bases between. The CDR3 is 14 residues long. CDR1 and CDR2 from the germline V gene are SNHLY and FYNNEI. The CDR3 DNA reads as TGTGCCAGCAGTGCTAAGTGGGGGAACACTGAAGCTTTCTTT. It is translated as CASSAKWGNTEAFF.

The chain has TRBV5-4 and TRBJ1-1; TRBD1 is a possible D gene (5 bases). The germline V and J ends were trimmed by 1 base and 5 bases, with 18 bases remaining between them. This CDR3 comprises 16 residues. Germline loops: CDR1 SGHNT, CDR2 YYREEE (reference sequence). The DNA for the CDR3 is TGTGCCAGCAGCTTGTCTTCAGGGCCTCTGGGAACTGAAGCTTTCTTT. Amino acids: CASSLSSGPLGTEAFF.

This chain uses TRBV18 with TRBJ1-2; D unclear. The germline V gene has CDR1 KGHSH and CDR2 LQKENI. V was shortened by 1 base and J by 8 bases, with 14 bases between the two germline ends. The CDR3 totals 14 residues. CDR3 sequence: CASSPLEHQEGYTF. The DNA for the CDR3 is TGTGCCAGCTCACCACTGGAGCACCAGGAGGGCTACACCTTC.

The genes are TRBV7-9 and TRBJ1-2; 7 bases match TRBD1. The V gene's germline CDR1 is SEHNR and CDR2 FQNEAQ (reference sequence). The CDR3 sequence is 16 residues long. V shed 1 base and J 4 bases; nucleotides not matched to a gene: 9. CDR3 sequence: CASSLGIGQDFYGYTF. Here the CDR3 DNA reads TGTGCCAGCAGCTTAGGGATTGGACAGGACTTCTATGGCTACACCTTC.

The rearrangement joins TRBV29-1 to TRBJ2-1; the D gene is possibly TRBD1 (6 bases). There are 13 residues in the CDR3. V shed 4 bases and J shed 0 bases, with 7 bases lying between them. Germline V CDR1 and CDR2: SQVTM, ANQGSEA. CDR3 region: CSVGQDSYNEQFF. The CDR3 DNA reads as TGCAGCGTTGGACAGGACTCCTACAATGAGCAGTTCTTC.

The chain has TRBV11-2 and TRBJ2-3; a weak D match, TRBD2 (7 bases). V lost 0 bases and J lost 9, with 10 bases in between. The CDR3 runs 13 residues. Germline V lookup: CDR1 SGHAT, CDR2 FQNNGV. The CDR3 coding sequence is TGTGCCAGCAGCTTAGAGGCGGGGGCCACGCAGTATTTT. The encoded protein is CASSLEAGATQYF.

Turning to this clone: Additional DNA sequences in this sample encode the identical CDR3. V is TRBV7-9 and J is TRBJ2-3, with no clear D. The CDR3 loop spans 13 amino acids. Trimming removed 2 bases from V and 3 bases from J, with 6 bases in between. Germline lookup yields CDR1 SEHNR and CDR2 FQNEAQ (reference sequence). CDR3 sequence: CASSLLGTDTQYF. In nucleotides, the CDR3 is TGTGCCAGCAGCTTACTGGGAACAGATACGCAGTATTTT.

The chain has TRBV27 and TRBJ2-1; 12 bases match TRBD2. The J segment lost 1 base and the V segment lost 4 bases, leaving 26 bases of the junction unmatched. The CDR3 has 24 residues. CDR1 and CDR2 (germline): MNHEY, SMNVEV (reference sequence). CDR3 region: CASSSPVRTEGFWTSGESYNEQFF. DNA for the CDR3: TGTGCCAGCAGTTCCCCCGTCCGGACGGAAGGCTTTTGGACTAGCGGGGAATCCTACAATGAGCAGTTCTTC.

This sequence joins TRBV19 and TRBJ2-3; 12 nucleotides agree with TRBD2. Trimming cost V 3 bases and J 6 bases; bases outside gene matches: 13. The CDR3 loop spans 18 amino acids. CDR1 and CDR2 from the germline V gene are LNHDA and SQIVND (reference sequence). CDR3 residues: CASSIIPRLAGAMDTQYF. CDR3 nucleotides: TGTGCCAGTAGTATCATCCCAAGACTAGCGGGAGCGATGGATACGCAGTATTTT.

The chain employs TRBV7-6 and TRBJ2-1; 9 bases fit TRBD2. The ends lost 5 bases at V and 4 bases at J; junction bases unmatched: 12. The CDR3 spans 17 residues. Germline assignment: CDR1 SGHVS and CDR2 FNYEAQ. CDR3 nucleotide sequence: TGTGCCAGCAGCCCCACCCGACTAGCGGAGACATACAATGAGCAGTTCTTC. Its translation: CASSPTRLAETYNEQFF.

The chain uses TRBV29-1 and TRBJ1-2; TRBD1 agrees at 10 bases. This CDR3 spans 14 amino acids. V was pared by 3 bases and J by 8 bases, with 9 bases of the junction left unmatched. From germline, CDR1 is SQVTM and CDR2 ANQGSEA. The CDR3 bases are TGCAGCGTTGAGGGGGACAGGGGATTGAGGGGCTACACCTTC. Translation gives CSVEGDRGLRGYTF.

V usage is TRBV10-1 and J usage is TRBJ2-2; 14 bases fit TRBD2. This CDR3 is built from 16 residues. Germline CDR1 WNHNN, CDR2 SYGVQD (reference sequence). V was pared by 3 bases and J by 6 bases, with 3 bases of the junction left unmatched. CDR3: CASSEGTSGSAGELFF. DNA of the CDR3: TGCGCCAGCAGTGAAGGGACTAGCGGGAGCGCCGGGGAGCTGTTTTTT.

The DNA of the CDR3 is TGTGCCACACGGGACAGGGTTACCGGGGAGCTGTTTTTT. Translated: CATRDRVTGELFF. The chain is built from TRBV10-3 and TRBJ2-2; 9 bases are shared with TRBD1. V dropped 10 bases and J dropped 5; count of bases not matched to a gene: 5. Germline lookup yields CDR1 ENHRY and CDR2 SYGVKD. The CDR3 loop spans 13 amino acids.

The chain couples TRBV4-1 to TRBJ2-7, with TRBD2 as a possible D gene (6 bases). CDR1 is MGHRA, CDR2 YSYEKL, per germline. V was shortened by 3 bases and J by 6 bases, with 30 bases between the two germline ends. CDR3 size: 19 residues. The DNA of the CDR3 is TGCGCCAGCAGCCATCTTACGGGGTCCGGGAGACTGGGTAGGGGCGAGCAGTACTTC. Translation: CASSHLTGSGRLGRGEQYF.

V gene TRBV5-1 combines with J gene TRBJ2-3; 13 positions agree with TRBD2. V lost 4 bases and J lost 4; bases outside the gene matches: 6. Germline CDR1 is SGHRS and CDR2 is YFSETQ. The CDR3 covers 16 residues. CDR3 loop: CASSPRTSGSSDTQYF. The CDR3, as DNA: TGCGCCAGCAGCCCGAGGACTAGCGGGAGCTCAGATACGCAGTATTTT. Full variable domain (missing parts from reference TRBV5-1 and TRBJ2-3): KAGVTQTPRYLIKTRGQQVTLSCSPISGHRSVSWYQQTPGQGLQFLFEYFSETQRNKGNFPGRFSGRQFSNSRSEMNVSTLELGDSALYLCASSPRTSGSSDTQYFGPGTRLTVL.

This rearrangement joins TRBV5-6 to TRBJ2-7; the D gene could be TRBD1 or TRBD2 (5 bases each). CDR1 is SGHDT and CDR2 is YYEEEE in the germline V gene. V dropped 6 bases and J dropped 7 bases, with 20 bases sitting between them. The CDR3 is made up of 14 amino acids. Here the CDR3 DNA reads TGTGCCAGCATTCGGACGGGAAGCCAGGGAGAGCAGTACTTC. It is translated as CASIRTGSQGEQYF.

This clone was observed a single time. The CDR3 nucleotides read TGTGCCAGCAGAGGGTACCCAAATCAGCCCCAGCATTTT. Its protein product is CASRGYPNQPQHF. J is TRBJ1-5 and V is TRBV6-1; D remains unclear. The V end was cut by 6 bases, the J end by 4 bases, with 10 bases between. Germline V gene sequence: CDR1 MNHNS, CDR2 SASEGT. The CDR3 runs 13 residues.

V usage is TRBV7-2 and J usage is TRBJ2-5; unclear D gene. The V gene lost 1 base and the J gene lost 4 bases, with 4 bases spanning the gap. The CDR3 contains 12 residues. Per the germline V gene, CDR1 is SGHTA and CDR2 is FQGNSA. CDR3 DNA sequence: TGTGCCAGCAGCTTAGTAATAGAGACCCAGTACTTC. As protein: CASSLVIETQYF. Full variable domain (rest looked up from reference TRBV7-2 and TRBJ2-5): GAGVSQSPSNKVTEKGKDVELRCDPISGHTALYWYRQSLGQGLEFLIYFQGNSAPDKSGLPSDRFSAERTGGSVSTLTIQRTQQEDSAVYLCASSLVIETQYFGPGTRLLVL.